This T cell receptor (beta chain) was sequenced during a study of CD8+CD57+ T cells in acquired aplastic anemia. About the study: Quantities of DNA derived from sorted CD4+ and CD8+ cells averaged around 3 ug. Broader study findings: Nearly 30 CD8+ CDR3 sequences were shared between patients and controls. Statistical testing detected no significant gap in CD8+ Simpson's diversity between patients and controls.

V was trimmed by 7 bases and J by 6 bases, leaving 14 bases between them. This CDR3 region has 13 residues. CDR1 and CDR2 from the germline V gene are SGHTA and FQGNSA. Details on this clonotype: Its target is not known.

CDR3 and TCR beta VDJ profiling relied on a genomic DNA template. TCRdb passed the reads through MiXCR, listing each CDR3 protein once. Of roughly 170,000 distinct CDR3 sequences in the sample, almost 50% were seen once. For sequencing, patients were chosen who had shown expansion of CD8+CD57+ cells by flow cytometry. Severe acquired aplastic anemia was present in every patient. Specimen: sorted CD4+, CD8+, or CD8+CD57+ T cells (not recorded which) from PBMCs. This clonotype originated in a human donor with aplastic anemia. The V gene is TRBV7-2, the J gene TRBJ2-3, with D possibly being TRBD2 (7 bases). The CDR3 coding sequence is TGTGCCAGCACCCCGGGGGGCAGGGATACGCAGTATTTT. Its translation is CASTPGGRDTQYF.